The 12 T cell receptor beta chains given below trace back to one sample, sequenced in a study of blood T cells in healthy people across ages. A second PCR, run for about 7 to 11 cycles, used a sample-barcoded 5' primer plus a J-beta primer mix. TCRdb re-analysed the 5' RACE reads in MiXCR, keeping a single row per CDR3 protein. This sample has hundreds of thousands of distinct CDR3 sequences, with 32% found just once. The sample comprised blood. These receptors all stem from a woman of 80 years or more in good health.

By sample fraction, this clonotype is medium-sized. This rearrangement joins TRBV15 to TRBJ2-7, with 9 bases fitting TRBD2. The germline V gene has CDR1 LNHNV and CDR2 YYDKDF (reference sequence). This CDR3 is 15 amino acids long. V shed 0 bases, J shed 4 bases, and the junction held 4 bases outside the gene matches. The CDR3 loop is CATSRDGGGVYEQYF. CDR3 DNA: TGTGCCACCAGCAGAGACGGCGGGGGGGTTTACGAGCAGTACTTC.

The chain couples TRBV4-1 to TRBJ2-2, with a tentative D call TRBD1 (5 bases). CDR3 length: 14 amino acids. V was trimmed by 2 bases and J by 7 bases, leaving 11 bases between them. Germline lookup yields CDR1 MGHRA and CDR2 YSYEKL. In nucleotides, the CDR3 is TGCGCCAGCAGCCAATCGCAGGGTAACGGGGAGCTGTTTTTT. It encodes CASSQSQGNGELFF.

Many counts were recorded for this clonotype. The chain employs TRBV5-6 and TRBJ2-3, with TRBD1 identical over 9 bases. CDR3 size: 18 residues. Germline CDR1 SGHDT, CDR2 YYEEEE. Unmatched junction bases numbered 13, after V lost 1 base and J lost 4 bases. Here the CDR3 reads CASSLYLTGTGRADTQYF. As DNA, the CDR3 is TGTGCCAGCAGCTTGTACTTAACCGGGACAGGGCGCGCAGATACGCAGTATTTT.

This clonotype has a count of ten or more. The genes are TRBV20-1 and TRBJ2-2; 8 bases agree with TRBD2. V shed 5 bases, J shed 3 bases, and the junction held 8 bases outside the gene matches. This CDR3 has 15 residues. Germline CDR1 DFQATT, CDR2 SNEGSKA (reference sequence). The CDR3 sequence is CSARRRGVDTGELFF. As DNA, the CDR3 is TGCAGTGCTCGCCGGCGGGGGGTCGACACCGGGGAGCTGTTTTTT.

This clonotype was recorded many times. V and J are TRBV11-2 and TRBJ2-1; D is ambiguous. This CDR3 is 14 amino acids long. Germline CDR1 and CDR2: SGHAT and FQNNGV. V was cut by 1 base and J by 4 bases, with 8 bases left in between. CDR3 protein: CASSLGQSYNEQFF. The DNA for the CDR3 is TGTGCCAGCAGCTTAGGACAAAGTTACAATGAGCAGTTCTTC. Drawing the rest from reference TRBV11-2 and TRBJ2-1, the complete variable domain is EAGVAQSPRYKIIEKRQSVAFWCNPISGHATLYWYQQILGQGPKLLIQFQNNGVVDDSQLPKDRFSAERLKGVDSTLKIQPAKLEDSAVYLCASSLGQSYNEQFFGPGTRLTVL.

In this sample, this clonotype turned up many times. The chain links TRBV27 to TRBJ2-3, with 9 bases identical to TRBD1. With 6 bases clipped from V and 3 bases from J, the junction kept 7 bases outside the gene matches. The CDR3 totals 15 residues. CDR1 and CDR2 (germline): MNHEY, SMNVEV (reference sequence). DNA for the CDR3: TGTGCCAGCAGAACAGGGGGCCTAGTGACAGATACGCAGTATTTT. Translating gives CASRTGGLVTDTQYF.

This clonotype was seen repeatedly, ten times or more. This chain joins TRBV20-1 and TRBJ2-3; 9 nucleotides align to TRBD2. CDR1 and CDR2 from the germline V gene are DFQATT and SNEGSKA (reference sequence). CDR3 size: 15 residues. V lost 6 bases and J lost 0; bases outside the gene matches: 7. CDR3 sequence reads: CSAPRGGSSTDTQYF. CDR3 coding DNA: TGCAGTGCACCGCGGGGGGGCTCGAGCACAGATACGCAGTATTTT.

The chain is built from TRBV2 and TRBJ1-1, with 7 bases lining up with TRBD1. CDR1 and CDR2 from the germline V gene are SNHLY and FYNNEI. The CDR3 extends over 15 amino acids. J gave up 6 bases and V 4 bases, and 11 bases lay outside the gene matches. The CDR3 loop reads CASSGLTGTFAEAFF. The CDR3 DNA is TGTGCCAGCAGTGGGTTGACAGGGACCTTCGCTGAAGCTTTCTTT.

This clonotype was observed at least ten times. The chain links TRBV7-8 to TRBJ2-1; 9 bases align to TRBD2. The CDR3 covers 14 residues. Germline trimming cut 8 bases from V and 2 bases from J; bases unmatched to any gene: 4. Germline CDR1 is SGHVS and CDR2 is FQNEAQ. The CDR3 region is CASHSGGTYNEQFF. The CDR3 coding sequence is TGTGCCAGCCATAGCGGGGGAACCTACAATGAGCAGTTCTTC.

This clonotype has just a few counts. V is TRBV5-4 and J is TRBJ2-1; D might be TRBD1 or TRBD2, each matching 6 bases. Germline V gives CDR1 SGHNT, CDR2 YYREEE (reference sequence). Trimming pared 6 bases from V and 8 bases from J, leaving 15 bases between. The length of the CDR3 is 13 residues. DNA of the CDR3: TGTGCCAGCAACATAAGGGGGGAGCATGAGCAGTTCTTC. It codes for CASNIRGEHEQFF.

This clonotype was picked up a small number of times. The chain couples TRBV2 to TRBJ2-3; TRBD2 aligns across 9 bases. The CDR3 runs 15 residues. Germline loops: CDR1 SNHLY, CDR2 FYNNEI. The junction had 4 bases not matched to a gene; V was cut back by 1 base and J by 5 bases. CDR3 in DNA: TGTGCCAGCAGTGAAGACGCGGGGGGGCAAGATACGCAGTATTTT. Protein: CASSEDAGGQDTQYF.

This chain links TRBV14 with TRBJ2-4; D might be TRBD1 or TRBD2, each matching 6 bases. This CDR3 region has 16 residues. The germline CDR1 and CDR2 sequences are SGHDN and FVKESK. Trimming cost V 1 base and J 2 bases, with 12 bases left between them. The CDR3 loop reads CASSQGGAETKNIQYF. The CDR3 DNA follows: TGTGCCAGCAGCCAAGGGGGGGCTGAGACCAAAAACATTCAGTACTTC.